This T cell receptor (beta chain) was captured in a study of control samples from healthy donors and cancer patients (TCRdb year 2020). Remarks on this clone: Its antigen is currently not known. Base-call qualities are not available, and no considerably larger clone is one nucleotide away.

V drops 4 bases and J drops 10 bases, leaving 17 bases in between. Reading from cysteine to phenylalanine, the CDR3 counts 14 amino acids. Only CDR3 DNA is held: 42 bases, read in frame from base 1. CDR1 is given as KGHDR and CDR2 as SFDVKD, both from the germline V gene. The library relied on the immunoSEQ multiplex PCR assay. Entries here come from immuneACCESS through TCRdb and include only in-frame sequences with V and J called. Some clones fail to appear in such tables; in the studies checked, an unresolved V gene covers under half of the shortfall, and the cause of the remainder is unknown. Here the sample has about 160,000 clones; roughly 90% occur a single time. More than 10% of the sample goes to the ten largest clones.

The receptor was derived from a man aged 25-45 years in good health. Input material: blood. This chain joins TRBV24-1 to TRBJ2-3; the D gene remains uncertain. The CDR3 region has the sequence CATSEFSTAGAQYF. Here is the DNA: TGTGCCACCAGTGAGTTCTCGACCGCTGGAGCGCAGTATTTT.